This TCR beta chain was recorded in a study of cytomegalovirus exposure and HLA in healthy donors. The study, taken as a whole, reports: HLA alleles showed associations with around 15,000 TCR beta sequences in a later analysis, at a 0.05 false discovery rate. Accurate HLA-A and HLA-B prediction from TCR beta sequences was reported for most subjects. Highly shared sequence variants in one cluster were likely a sequencing artifact.

Primers for the PCR totalled 60 Vbeta and 13 Jbeta. The table came from immunoSEQ multiplex PCR; TCRdb's copy has only in-frame clones and leaves some out. The table lists 150,000 to 200,000 clones, around 77% of them singletons. On this clone: The target antigen is unknown.

Trimming left V 0 bases short and J 6 bases short, with 18 bases between. CDR3 length: 17 amino acids. J is TRBJ1-5 and V is TRBV23-1; D is undetermined. TRBV23-1 falls under the ORF class, with uncertain function. Sequences were obtained from PBMCs. The clonotype comes from a female donor in good health and CMV-seronegative. For the CDR3, the DNA is TGCGCCAGCAGTCAATCGCGGCTGGGGAGGGTTCGTCAGCCCCAGCATTTT. This translates into CASSQSRLGRVRQPQHF.